This T cell receptor beta chain was sequenced during a study of blood T cell repertoires in COVID-19. In the original workflow: How many nucleated cells were present was estimated from reference gene primer amplification. TCRdb's table, derived via immunoSEQ multiplex PCR, lists solely in-frame clones and lacks some. V and J calls and clone size are copied from that table; D and trimming were computed from the DNA. The data hold 170,000 or so clones, with 75% to 90% observed a single time. Followed longitudinally, the Seattle patients had been enrolled during active infection. This clone was found once. The trim removed 7 bases at V and 6 bases at J, leaving 9 bases unmatched. Germline lookup yields CDR1 LGHDT and CDR2 YNNKEL (reference sequence). This CDR3 region has 14 residues.

Sequenced material: peripheral blood. The J gene is TRBJ1-2, the V gene TRBV3-1 (or the pseudogene TRBV3-2); 9 bases align to TRBD1. This TCR was sampled from a woman in her 70s with COVID-19, enrolled during active disease. The CDR3 nucleotides are TGTGCCAGCATCAGGACAGGGGTTGGCCATGGCTACACCTTC. Protein: CASIRTGVGHGYTF.